Each of the 3 T cell receptor beta chains below was sequenced from the same sample in a study of identical twins listed by TCRdb under 2016. Libraries were constructed by 5' RACE. Sequencing used an Illumina HiSeq 2000. In TCRdb, the public reads were trimmed at Q25 with fastp and aligned with MiXCR, with productive beta chains retained. All rows with the same CDR3 protein become a single entry with the most common DNA and genes. In this sample the table shows roughly 220,000 distinct CDR3 sequences, approximately 7.1% of which occur a single time. More than 12% of the sample is in the top ten clones. The sample was also reused in another study, on T cells expressing NK-cell markers.

Sequencing was performed on CD8+ T cells sorted from blood. Source of these receptors: a woman in her late teens or twenties in good health.

The chain carries TRBV7-6 and TRBJ2-3, with 15 bases fitting TRBD2. The CDR3 contains 16 residues. Germline assignment: CDR1 SGHVS and CDR2 FNYEAQ. The J segment lost 7 bases and the V segment lost 5 bases, leaving 7 bases of the junction unmatched. CDR3 coding DNA: TGTGCCAGCAGCCGGGGACTAGCGGGGGGTAGGAATACGCAGTATTTT. Protein sequence: CASSRGLAGGRNTQYF.

This clonotype was recorded at least ten times. The chain couples TRBV29-1 to TRBJ1-2, with 9 bases fitting TRBD1. CDR1 and CDR2 from the germline V gene are SQVTM and ANQGSEA. V lost 7 bases and J lost 4; bases outside the gene matches: 16. This CDR3 spans 16 amino acids. The CDR3 DNA reads as TGCAGCGCCCCTCAATCCGGGACAGGGTATGGCTATGGCTACACCTTC. As protein: CSAPQSGTGYGYGYTF.

For this clonotype: Given a much more abundant clone one base away, this may be a read error. V gene TRBV12-3 or TRBV12-4 combines with J gene TRBJ2-3; 10 nucleotides line up with TRBD2. CDR3 size: 15 residues. J gave up 2 bases and V 7 bases, and 6 bases lay outside the gene matches. The CDR3 sequence: CASILLAGYTDTQYF. The CDR3 DNA sequence: TGTGCCAGCATTCTACTAGCGGGATACACAGATACGCAGTATTTT.